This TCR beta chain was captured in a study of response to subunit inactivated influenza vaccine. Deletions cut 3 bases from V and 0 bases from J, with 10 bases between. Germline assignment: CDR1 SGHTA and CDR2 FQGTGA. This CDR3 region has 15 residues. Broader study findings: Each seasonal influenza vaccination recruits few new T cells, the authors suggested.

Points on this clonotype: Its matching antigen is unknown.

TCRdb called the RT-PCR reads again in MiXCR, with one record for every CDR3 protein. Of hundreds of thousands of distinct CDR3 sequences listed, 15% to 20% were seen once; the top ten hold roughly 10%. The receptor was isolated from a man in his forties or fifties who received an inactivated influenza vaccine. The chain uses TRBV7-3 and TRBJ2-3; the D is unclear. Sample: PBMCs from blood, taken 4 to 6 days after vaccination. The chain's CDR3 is CASSFRGSSTDTQYF. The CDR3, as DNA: TGTGCCAGCAGCTTCCGCGGCAGTAGCACAGATACGCAGTATTTT.